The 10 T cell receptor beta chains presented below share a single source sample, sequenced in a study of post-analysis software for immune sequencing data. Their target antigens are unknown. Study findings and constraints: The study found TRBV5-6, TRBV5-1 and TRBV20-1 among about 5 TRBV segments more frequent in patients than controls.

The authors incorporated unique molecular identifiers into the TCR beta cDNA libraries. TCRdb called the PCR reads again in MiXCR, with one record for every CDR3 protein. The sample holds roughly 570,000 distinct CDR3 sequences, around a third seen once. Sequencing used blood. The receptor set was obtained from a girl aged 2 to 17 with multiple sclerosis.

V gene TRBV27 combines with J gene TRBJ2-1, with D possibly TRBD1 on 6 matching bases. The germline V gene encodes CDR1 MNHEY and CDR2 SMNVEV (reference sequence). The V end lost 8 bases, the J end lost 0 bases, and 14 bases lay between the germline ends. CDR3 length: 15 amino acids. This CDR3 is CASGLTGSSYNEQFF. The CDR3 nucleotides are TGTGCCAGCGGGTTGACAGGCAGCTCCTACAATGAGCAGTTCTTC.

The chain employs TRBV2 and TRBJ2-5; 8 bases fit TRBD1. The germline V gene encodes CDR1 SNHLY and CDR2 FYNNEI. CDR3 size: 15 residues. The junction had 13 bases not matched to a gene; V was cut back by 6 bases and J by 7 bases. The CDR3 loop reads CASRATGATSGTQYF. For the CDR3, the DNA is TGTGCCAGCAGAGCGACAGGGGCCACATCAGGGACCCAGTACTTC.

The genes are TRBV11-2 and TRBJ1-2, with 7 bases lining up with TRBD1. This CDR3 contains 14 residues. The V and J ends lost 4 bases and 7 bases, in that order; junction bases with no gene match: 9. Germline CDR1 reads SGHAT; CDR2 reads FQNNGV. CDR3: CASSSATGTGGYTF. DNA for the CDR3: TGTGCCAGCAGCTCGGCGACAGGGACTGGTGGCTACACCTTC.

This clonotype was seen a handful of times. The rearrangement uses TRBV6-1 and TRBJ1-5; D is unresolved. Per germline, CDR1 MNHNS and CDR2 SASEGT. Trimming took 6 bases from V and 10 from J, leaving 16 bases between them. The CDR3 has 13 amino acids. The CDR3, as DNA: TGTGCCAGCAGACACAGCGCCTCTCCACCCCAGCATTTT. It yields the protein CASRHSASPPQHF.

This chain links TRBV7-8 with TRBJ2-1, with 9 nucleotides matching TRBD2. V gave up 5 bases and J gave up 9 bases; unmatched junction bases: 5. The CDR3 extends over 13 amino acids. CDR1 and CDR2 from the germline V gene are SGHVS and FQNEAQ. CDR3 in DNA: TGTGCCAGCAGCGAGGGACTAGCTGGTGAGCAGTTCTTC. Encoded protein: CASSEGLAGEQFF.

For the CDR3, the DNA is TGTGCCAGCAGAAAACAGGGGGGCAAAAACATTCAGTACTTC. This translates into CASRKQGGKNIQYF. The V call is TRBV7-2, the J call TRBJ2-4; 8 bases are a match to TRBD1. V gave up 6 bases and J gave up 3 bases; unmatched junction bases: 4. The germline V gene encodes CDR1 SGHTA and CDR2 FQGNSA. The CDR3 runs 14 residues.

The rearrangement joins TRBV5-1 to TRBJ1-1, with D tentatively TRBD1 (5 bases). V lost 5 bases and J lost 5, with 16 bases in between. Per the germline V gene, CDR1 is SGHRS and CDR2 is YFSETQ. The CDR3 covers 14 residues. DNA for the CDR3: TGCGCCAGCAGACCGACGGGGGGAAGAACTGAAGCTTTCTTT. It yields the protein CASRPTGGRTEAFF.

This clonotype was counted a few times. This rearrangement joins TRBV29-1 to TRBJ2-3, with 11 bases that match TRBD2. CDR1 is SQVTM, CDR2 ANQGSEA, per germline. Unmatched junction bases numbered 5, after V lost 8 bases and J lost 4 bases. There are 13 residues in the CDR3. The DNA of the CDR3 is TGCAGCCTACTAGCGGGGGTCGCAGATACGCAGTATTTT. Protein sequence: CSLLAGVADTQYF.

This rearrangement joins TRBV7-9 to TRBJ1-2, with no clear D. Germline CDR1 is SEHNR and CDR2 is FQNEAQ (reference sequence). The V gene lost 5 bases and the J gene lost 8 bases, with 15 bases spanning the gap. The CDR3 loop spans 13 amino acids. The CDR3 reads CASSPKGSSGYTF. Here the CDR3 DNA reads TGTGCCAGCAGCCCCAAGGGCAGTTCCGGCTACACCTTC.

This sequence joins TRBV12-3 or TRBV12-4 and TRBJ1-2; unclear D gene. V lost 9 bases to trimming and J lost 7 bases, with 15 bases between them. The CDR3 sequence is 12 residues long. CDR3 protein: CASTRTATGYTF. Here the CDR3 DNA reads TGTGCCAGTACAAGGACGGCTACTGGCTACACCTTC.